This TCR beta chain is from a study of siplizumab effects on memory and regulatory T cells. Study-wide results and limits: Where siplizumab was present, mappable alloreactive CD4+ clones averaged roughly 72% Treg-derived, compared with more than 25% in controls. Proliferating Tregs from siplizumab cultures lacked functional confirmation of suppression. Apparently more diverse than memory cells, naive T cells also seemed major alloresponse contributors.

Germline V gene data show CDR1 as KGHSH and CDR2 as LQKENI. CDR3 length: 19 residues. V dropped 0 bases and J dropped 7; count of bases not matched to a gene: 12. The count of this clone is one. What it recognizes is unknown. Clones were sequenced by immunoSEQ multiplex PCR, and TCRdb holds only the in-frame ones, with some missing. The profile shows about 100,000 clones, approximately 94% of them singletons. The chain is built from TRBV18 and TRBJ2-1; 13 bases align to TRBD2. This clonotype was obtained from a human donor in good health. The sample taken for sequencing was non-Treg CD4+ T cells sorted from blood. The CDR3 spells CASSPPILAGGLYGNEQFF. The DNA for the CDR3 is TGTGCCAGCTCACCACCTATACTAGCGGGAGGGCTTTATGGAAATGAGCAGTTCTTC.